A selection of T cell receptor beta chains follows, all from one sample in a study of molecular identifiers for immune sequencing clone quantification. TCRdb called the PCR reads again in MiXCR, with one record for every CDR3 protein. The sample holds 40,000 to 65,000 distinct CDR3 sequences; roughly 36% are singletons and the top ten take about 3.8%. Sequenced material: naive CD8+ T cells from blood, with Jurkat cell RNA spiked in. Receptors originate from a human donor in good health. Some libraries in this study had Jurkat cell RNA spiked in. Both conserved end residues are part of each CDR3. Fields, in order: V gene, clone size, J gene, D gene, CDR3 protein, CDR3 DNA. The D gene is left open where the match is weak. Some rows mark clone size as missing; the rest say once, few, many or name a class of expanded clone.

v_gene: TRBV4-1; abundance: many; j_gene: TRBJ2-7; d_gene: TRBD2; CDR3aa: CASSRGTRDEQYF; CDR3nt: TGCGCCAGCAGCCGAGGGACTAGGGACGAGCAGTACTTC
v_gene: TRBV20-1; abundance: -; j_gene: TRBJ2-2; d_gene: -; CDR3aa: CSAEGGTGELFF; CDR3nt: TGCAGTGCTGAAGGGGGAACCGGGGAGCTGTTTTTT
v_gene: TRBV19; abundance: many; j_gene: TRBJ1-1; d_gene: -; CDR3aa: CASTLDQDRLMNTEAFF; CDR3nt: TGTGCCAGTACGTTAGACCAGGACAGACTAATGAACACTGAAGCTTTCTTT
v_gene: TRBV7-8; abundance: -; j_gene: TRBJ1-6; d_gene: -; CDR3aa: CASSIHRDTDYNSPLHF; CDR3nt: TGTGCCAGCAGTATCCACCGGGACACAGACTATAATTCACCCCTCCACTTT
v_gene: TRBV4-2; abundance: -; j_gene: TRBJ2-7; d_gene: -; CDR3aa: CASSHPNDRYSTYEQYF; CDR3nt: TGTGCCAGCAGCCATCCCAACGACAGGTACAGCACCTACGAGCAGTACTTC
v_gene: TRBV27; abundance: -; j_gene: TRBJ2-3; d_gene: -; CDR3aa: CASWGHSTDTQYF; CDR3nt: TGTGCCAGCTGGGGCCATAGCACAGATACGCAGTATTTT
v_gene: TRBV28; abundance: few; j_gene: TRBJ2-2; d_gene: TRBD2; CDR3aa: CASLLGGDSATGELFF; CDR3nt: TGTGCCAGCCTCCTCGGGGGGGACTCGGCCACCGGGGAGCTGTTTTTT
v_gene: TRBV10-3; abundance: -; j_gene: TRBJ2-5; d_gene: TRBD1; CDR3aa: CAISEAGGQETQYF; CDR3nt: TGTGCCATCAGTGAGGCAGGGGGCCAAGAGACCCAGTACTTC
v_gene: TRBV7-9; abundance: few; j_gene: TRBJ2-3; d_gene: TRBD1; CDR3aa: CASSLGQTDTQYF; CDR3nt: TGTGCCAGCAGCTTGGGACAGACAGATACGCAGTATTTT
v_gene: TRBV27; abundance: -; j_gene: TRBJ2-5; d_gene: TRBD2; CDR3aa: CASRTGLAGGRATQSF; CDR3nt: TGTGCCAGCAGAACGGGACTAGCGGGAGGGCGGGCGACCCAGTCCTTC
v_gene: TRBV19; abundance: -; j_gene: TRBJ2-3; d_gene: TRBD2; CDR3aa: CAIAPTSGRATTQYF; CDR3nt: TGTGCCATTGCCCCGACTAGCGGGAGGGCCACGACGCAGTATTTT